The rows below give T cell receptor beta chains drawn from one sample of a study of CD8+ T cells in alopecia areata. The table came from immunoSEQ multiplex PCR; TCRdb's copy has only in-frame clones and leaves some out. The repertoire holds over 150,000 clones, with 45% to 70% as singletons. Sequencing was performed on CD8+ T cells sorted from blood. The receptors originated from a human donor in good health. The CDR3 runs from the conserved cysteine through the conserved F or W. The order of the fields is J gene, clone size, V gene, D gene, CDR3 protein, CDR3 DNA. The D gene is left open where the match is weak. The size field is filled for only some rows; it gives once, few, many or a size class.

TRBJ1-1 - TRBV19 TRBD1 CASSIDRTGKTEAFF TGTGCCAGTAGTATAGATCGGACAGGGAAAACTGAAGCTTTCTTT
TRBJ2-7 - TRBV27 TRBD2 CATSPIAGVSYEQYF TGTGCCACTTCACCCATAGCGGGGGTCTCCTACGAGCAGTACTTC
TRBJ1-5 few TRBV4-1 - CASSQEDNSNQPQHF TGCGCCAGCAGCCAAGAAGACAACAGCAATCAGCCCCAGCATTTT
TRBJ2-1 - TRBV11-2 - CASSFADLSYNEQFF TGTGCCAGCAGCTTTGCAGACCTCTCCTACAATGAGCAGTTCTTC
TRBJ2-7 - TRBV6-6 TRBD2 CASSWSSGYEQYF TGTGCCAGCAGTTGGTCTAGCGGCTACGAGCAGTACTTC
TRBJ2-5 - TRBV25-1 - CASSSGAGKETQYF TGTGCCAGCAGCTCCGGGGCGGGGAAAGAGACCCAGTACTTC
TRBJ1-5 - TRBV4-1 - CASSQDFAGRGNQPQHF TGCGCCAGCAGCCAAGATTTTGCGGGCAGGGGCAATCAGCCCCAGCATTTT
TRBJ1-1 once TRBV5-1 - CASSSPQERANTEAFF TGCGCCAGCAGCTCCCCCCAGGAAAGGGCGAACACTGAAGCTTTCTTT
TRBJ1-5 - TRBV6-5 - CASSYSGVHQPQHF TGTGCCAGCAGTTACTCTGGGGTACATCAGCCCCAGCATTTT
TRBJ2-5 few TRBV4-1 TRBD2 CARGAGEETQYF TGCGCCAGAGGGGCGGGGGAAGAGACCCAGTACTTC
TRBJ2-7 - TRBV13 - CASRGVYEQYF TGTGCCAGCAGGGGGGTCTACGAGCAGTACTTC
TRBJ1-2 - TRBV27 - CASSTRDYGYTF TGTGCCAGCAGCACAAGGGATTATGGCTACACCTTC
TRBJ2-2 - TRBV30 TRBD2 CALGSGGSGELFF TGTGCCCTTGGCAGCGGGGGGTCCGGGGAGCTGTTTTTT
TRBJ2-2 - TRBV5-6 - CASSLGATGAIGELFF TGTGCCAGCAGCTTGGGGGCAACGGGGGCGATCGGGGAGCTGTTTTTT
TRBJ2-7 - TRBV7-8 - CASSLGRRSYEQYF TGTGCCAGCAGTTTGGGACGTCGTTCCTACGAGCAGTACTTC
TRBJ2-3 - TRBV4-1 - CASSHPQEGSTDTQYF TGCGCCAGCAGCCACCCCCAAGAGGGTAGCACAGATACGCAGTATTTT
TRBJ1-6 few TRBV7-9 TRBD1 CASSPRDSDNSPLHF TGTGCCAGCAGCCCTAGGGACAGTGATAATTCACCCCTCCACTTT
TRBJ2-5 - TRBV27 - CASSLFAGAQETQYF TGTGCCAGCAGTTTATTCGCGGGGGCCCAAGAGACCCAGTACTTC
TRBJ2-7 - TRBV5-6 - CASSISYEQYF TGTGCCAGCAGCATTAGCTACGAGCAGTACTTC
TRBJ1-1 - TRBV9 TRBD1 CASSNTRDSNTEAFF TGTGCCAGCAGCAACACCCGGGACAGCAACACTGAAGCTTTCTTT
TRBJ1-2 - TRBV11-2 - CASSSISPGYTF TGTGCCAGCAGCTCCATCTCCCCTGGCTACACCTTC
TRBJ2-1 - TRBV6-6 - CASSYSPRYNEQFF TGTGCCAGCAGTTACTCGCCCAGATACAATGAGCAGTTCTTC
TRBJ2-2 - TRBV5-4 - CASSLQGYTGELFF TGTGCCAGCAGCCTACAGGGATACACCGGGGAGCTGTTTTTT
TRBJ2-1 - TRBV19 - CASSSNSGPSPYNEQFF TGTGCCAGTAGTTCCAACTCTGGGCCAAGCCCCTACAATGAGCAGTTCTTC